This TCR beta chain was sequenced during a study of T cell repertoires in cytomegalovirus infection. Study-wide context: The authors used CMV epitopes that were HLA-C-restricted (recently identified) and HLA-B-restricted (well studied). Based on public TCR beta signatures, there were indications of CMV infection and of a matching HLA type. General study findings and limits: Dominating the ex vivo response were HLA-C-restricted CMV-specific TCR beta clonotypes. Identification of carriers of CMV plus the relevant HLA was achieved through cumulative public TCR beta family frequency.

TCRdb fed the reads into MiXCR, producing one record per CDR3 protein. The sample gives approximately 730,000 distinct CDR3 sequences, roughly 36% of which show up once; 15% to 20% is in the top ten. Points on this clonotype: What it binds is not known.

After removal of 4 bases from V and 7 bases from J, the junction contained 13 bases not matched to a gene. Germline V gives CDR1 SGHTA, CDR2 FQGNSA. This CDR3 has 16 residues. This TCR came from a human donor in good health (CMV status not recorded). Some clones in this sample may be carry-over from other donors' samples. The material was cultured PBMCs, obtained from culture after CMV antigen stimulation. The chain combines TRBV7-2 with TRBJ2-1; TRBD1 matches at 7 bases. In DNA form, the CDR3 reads TGTGCCAGCAGCTCACCCTCGACAGGGCTGGGAAATGAGCAGTTCTTC. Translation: CASSSPSTGLGNEQFF.